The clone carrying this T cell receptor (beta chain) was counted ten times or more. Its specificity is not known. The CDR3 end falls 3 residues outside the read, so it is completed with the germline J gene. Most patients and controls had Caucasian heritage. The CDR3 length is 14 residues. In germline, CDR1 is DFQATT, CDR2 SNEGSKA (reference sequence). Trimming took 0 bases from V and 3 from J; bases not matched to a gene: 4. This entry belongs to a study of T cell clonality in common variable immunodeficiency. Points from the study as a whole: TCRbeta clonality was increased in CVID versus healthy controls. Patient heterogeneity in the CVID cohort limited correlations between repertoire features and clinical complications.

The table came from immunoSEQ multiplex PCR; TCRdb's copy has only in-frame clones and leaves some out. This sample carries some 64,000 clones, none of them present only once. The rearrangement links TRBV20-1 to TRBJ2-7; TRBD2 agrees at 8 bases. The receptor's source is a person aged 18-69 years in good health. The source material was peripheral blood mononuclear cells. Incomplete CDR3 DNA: TGCAGTGCTAGAGATCCGGGACTAGACTACGAG. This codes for CSARDPGLDYE. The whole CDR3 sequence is CSARDPGLDYEQYF.